This TCR beta chain was sequenced for a study of blood T cell repertoires in COVID-19. Overall study: Sites across the United States, Italy and Spain contributed samples from acute and convalescent COVID-19. Sample material is recorded as cDNA or gDNA derived from T cells, B-cell-depleted T cells, or PBMCs.

CDR1 LNHDA and CDR2 SQIVND come from the germline V gene (reference sequence). Trimming stripped 7 bases from V and 2 bases from J, with 12 bases between. The CDR3 consists of 14 residues. Per the original data handling: Cell counts per sample came from amplifying reference gene primers. Sequencing used immunoSEQ multiplex PCR; TCRdb keeps in-frame clones, though not all of them. Clonal size and the V and J genes are those of that table, whereas D and trimming came from the DNA. The sample consists of around 100,000 clones, roughly 92% of them appearing once. Sequencing was performed on peripheral blood. V gene TRBV19 combines with J gene TRBJ2-1, with D tentatively TRBD2 (5 bases). This receptor was taken from a man aged 50-59 years with active COVID-19. CDR3 DNA: TGTGCCAGTACGAGCGGAGCCGCCTACAATGAGCAGTTCTTC. Amino acid sequence: CASTSGAAYNEQFF. The variable domain in full, with the rest retrieved from reference TRBV19 and TRBJ2-1, is DGGITQSPKYLFRKEGQNVTLSCEQNLNHDAMYWYRQDPGQGLRLIYYSQIVNDFQKGDIAEGYSVSREKKESFPLTVTSAQKNPTAFYLCASTSGAAYNEQFFGPGTRLTVL.